This T cell receptor beta chain was obtained from a study of shared clonotypes between healthy human individuals. Overall study results and limits: Limitation of the genetic and exposure-history diversity represented came from the few donors. An effect of sequencing depth on clonotype sharing among donors was expected.

CDR1 and CDR2 from the germline V gene are PRHDT and FYEKMQ (reference sequence). The V gene lost 5 bases and the J gene lost 0 bases, with 17 bases spanning the gap. This CDR3 spans 17 amino acids. In the original workflow: Sequence data from immunoSEQ were junction-only and lacked quality scores; consequently, filtering differed. The assay was immunoSEQ multiplex PCR, and TCRdb's table has in-frame clones only and misses some. V and J calls and clone size are those listed in that table; D and trimming were worked out from the DNA. The table includes around 620,000 clones, approximately 96% detected once. It was CD45RO-negative cells, positively selected for CCR7, that made up naive CD8 cells, with terminally differentiated effector memory CD45RA+ cells excluded. This clone is a singleton in its sample. The target antigen is unknown.

The chain recombines TRBV13 with TRBJ2-1, with D unclear. Sequencing input: naive CD8+ T cells sorted from blood. The source of this sequence is a young woman in good health. This CDR3 is CASSVRTYTVSYNEQFF. CDR3 nucleotide sequence: TGTGCCAGCAGCGTTCGAACTTATACGGTCTCCTACAATGAGCAGTTCTTC.